What follows are 5 T cell receptor beta chains derived from one specimen sequenced in a study of T cell responses to AZD1222 COVID-19 vaccine. Generated by immunoSEQ multiplex PCR, the TCRdb table keeps only in-frame clones and is missing some. Altogether around 120,000 clones are present, approximately 85% being singletons, with the ten largest covering over 5%. Sample: peripheral blood, taken on day 0 of AZD1222 vaccination. The receptor set was obtained from an adult in good health.

The rearrangement links TRBV28 to TRBJ1-1; no clear D. CDR3 length: 12 amino acids. V was trimmed by 7 bases and J by 4 bases, leaving 10 bases between them. Germline V CDR1 and CDR2: MDHEN, SYDVKM. In DNA, the CDR3 is TGTGCCAGCACCGAGACGGGCACTGAAGCTTTCTTT. Its protein is CASTETGTEAFF.

The genes are TRBV6-2 or TRBV6-3 and TRBJ1-1; the D gene is possibly TRBD1 (5 bases). The V and J ends lost 6 bases and 0 bases respectively, with 11 bases between them. Germline V CDR1 and CDR2: MNHEY, SVGEGT. The CDR3 loop spans 14 amino acids. The CDR3 loop reads CASSLGALNTEAFF. The DNA for the CDR3 is TGTGCCAGCAGCCTCGGGGCCCTGAACACTGAAGCTTTCTTT.

CDR3 protein: CASSQTSLLPFF. DNA for the CDR3: TGTGCCAGCAGCCAGACTAGTTTGCTTCCGTTCTTC. V usage is TRBV4-2 and J usage is TRBJ2-1; a possible D gene is TRBD2 (6 bases). Germline CDR1 LGHNA, CDR2 YNFKEQ. The length of the CDR3 is 12 residues. Trimming took 3 bases from V and 15 from J, leaving 15 bases between them.

The sample holds one count of this clone. Other DNA sequences from this sample encode an identical CDR3 as well. The chain combines TRBV19 with TRBJ1-2; no definite D call. The CDR3 covers 12 residues. Germline assignment: CDR1 LNHDA and CDR2 SQIVND (reference sequence). The V end lost 2 bases, the J end lost 4 bases, and 5 bases lay between the germline ends. As DNA, the CDR3 is TGTGCCAGTAGTATATCAGTCTATGGCTACACCTTC. Translated, it gives CASSISVYGYTF.

The rearrangement joins TRBV24-1 to TRBJ2-5; TRBD1 aligns across 11 bases. Germline assignment: CDR1 KGHDR and CDR2 SFDVKD. V lost 4 bases, J lost 2 bases, and 2 bases stayed unmatched. This CDR3 has 15 residues. The CDR3 loop is CATSDWDRGQETQYF. CDR3 sequence (DNA): TGTGCCACCAGTGACTGGGACAGGGGGCAAGAGACCCAGTACTTC.